Detailed here is one TCR beta chain. Germline CDR1 and CDR2: LGHNA and YSLEER. The CDR3 has 14 residues. With 1 base removed from V and 1 base from J, the gap between germline ends came to 7 bases. The source of the sample is a study of blood T cell repertoires in COVID-19. Generated by immunoSEQ multiplex PCR, the TCRdb table keeps only in-frame clones and is missing some. The sample yields 110,000 or so clones, more than 70% seen once. What was sequenced was peripheral blood. The TCR was taken from an older woman who had recovered from COVID-19. The gene calls are TRBV4-3 and TRBJ2-5; D is perhaps TRBD1 (5 bases). CDR3 coding DNA: TGCGCCAGCAGCCAAGGACAGAGCCAAGAGACCCAGTACTTC. Residues: CASSQGQSQETQYF.